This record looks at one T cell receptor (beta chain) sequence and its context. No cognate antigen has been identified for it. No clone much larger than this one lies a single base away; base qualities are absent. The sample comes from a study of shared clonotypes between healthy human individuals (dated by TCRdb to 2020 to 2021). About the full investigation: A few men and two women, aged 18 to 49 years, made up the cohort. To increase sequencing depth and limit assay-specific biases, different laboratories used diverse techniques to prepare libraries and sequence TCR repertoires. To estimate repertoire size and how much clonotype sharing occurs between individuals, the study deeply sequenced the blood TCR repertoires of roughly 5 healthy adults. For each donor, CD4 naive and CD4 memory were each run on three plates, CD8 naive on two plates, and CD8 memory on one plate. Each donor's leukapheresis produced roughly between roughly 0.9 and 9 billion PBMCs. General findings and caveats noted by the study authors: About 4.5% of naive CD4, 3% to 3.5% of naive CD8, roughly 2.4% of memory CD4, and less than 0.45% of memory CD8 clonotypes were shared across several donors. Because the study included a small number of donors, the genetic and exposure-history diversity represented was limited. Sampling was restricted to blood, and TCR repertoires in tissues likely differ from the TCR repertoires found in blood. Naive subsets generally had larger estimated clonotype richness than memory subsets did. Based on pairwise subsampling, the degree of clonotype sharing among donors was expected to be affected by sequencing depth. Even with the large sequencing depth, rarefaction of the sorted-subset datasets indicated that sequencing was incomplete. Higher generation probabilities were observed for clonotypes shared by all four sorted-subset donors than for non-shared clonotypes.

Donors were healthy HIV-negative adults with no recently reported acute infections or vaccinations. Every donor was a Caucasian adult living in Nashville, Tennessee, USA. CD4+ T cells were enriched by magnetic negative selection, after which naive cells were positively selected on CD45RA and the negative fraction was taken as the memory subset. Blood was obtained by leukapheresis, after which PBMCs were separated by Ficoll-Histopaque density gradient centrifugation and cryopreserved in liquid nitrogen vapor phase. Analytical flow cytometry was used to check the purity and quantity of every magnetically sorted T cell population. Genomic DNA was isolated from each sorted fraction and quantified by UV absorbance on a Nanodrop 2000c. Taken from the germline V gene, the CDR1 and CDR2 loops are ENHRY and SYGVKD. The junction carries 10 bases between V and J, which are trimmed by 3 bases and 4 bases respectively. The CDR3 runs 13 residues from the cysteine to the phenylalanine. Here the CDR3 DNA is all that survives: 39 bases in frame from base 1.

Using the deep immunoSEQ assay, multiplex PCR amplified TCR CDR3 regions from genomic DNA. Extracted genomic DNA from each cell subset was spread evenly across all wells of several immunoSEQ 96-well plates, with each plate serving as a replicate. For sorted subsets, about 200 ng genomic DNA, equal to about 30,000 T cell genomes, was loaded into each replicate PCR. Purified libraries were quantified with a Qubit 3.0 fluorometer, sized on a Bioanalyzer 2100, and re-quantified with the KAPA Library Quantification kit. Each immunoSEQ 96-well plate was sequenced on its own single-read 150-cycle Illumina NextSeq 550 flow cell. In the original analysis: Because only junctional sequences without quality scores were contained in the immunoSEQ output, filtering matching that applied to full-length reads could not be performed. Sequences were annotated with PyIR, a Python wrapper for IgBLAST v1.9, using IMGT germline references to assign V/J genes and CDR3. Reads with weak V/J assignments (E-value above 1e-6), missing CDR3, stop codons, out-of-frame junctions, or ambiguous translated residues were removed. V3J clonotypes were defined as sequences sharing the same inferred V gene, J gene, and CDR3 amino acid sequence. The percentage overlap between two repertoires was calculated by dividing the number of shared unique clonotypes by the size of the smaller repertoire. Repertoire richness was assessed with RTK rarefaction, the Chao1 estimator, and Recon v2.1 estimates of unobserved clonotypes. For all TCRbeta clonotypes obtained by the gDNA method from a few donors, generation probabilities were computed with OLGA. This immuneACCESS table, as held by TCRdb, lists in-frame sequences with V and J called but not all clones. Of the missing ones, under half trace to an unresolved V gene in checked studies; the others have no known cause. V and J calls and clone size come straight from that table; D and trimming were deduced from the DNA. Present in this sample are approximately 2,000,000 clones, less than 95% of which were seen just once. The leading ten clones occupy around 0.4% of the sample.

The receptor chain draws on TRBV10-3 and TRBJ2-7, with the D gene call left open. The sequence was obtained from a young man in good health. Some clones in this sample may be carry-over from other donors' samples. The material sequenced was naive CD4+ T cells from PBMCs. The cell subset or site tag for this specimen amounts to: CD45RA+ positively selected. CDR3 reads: CAISDNEGYEQYF. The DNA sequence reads TGTGCCATCAGTGATAACGAAGGATACGAGCAGTACTTC.